The TCR beta chain described here comes from a study of cytomegalovirus exposure and HLA in healthy donors listed by TCRdb under 2017. The study in broad terms: An earlier analysis of about 530 of the donors reported about 300 Gb of sequence data and 117 million unique TCR beta sequences obtained from roughly 180 million T cells. Roughly 310 gigabases of sequencing data and 70 million to 85 million unique TCR sequences were included in an early release covering around 600 HLA-typed donors. Of the roughly 400 genotyped donors, approximately 83% fell in the genetic ancestry cluster associated with self-reported Caucasian donors. The study aimed to test whether signatures of past pathogen exposure could be identified by cataloging public T cell receptors. Using immunosequencing, the study profiled T cell repertoires from around 670 subjects and related those repertoires to cytomegalovirus serostatus. In addition to the first cohort of 500 to 850 subjects, a separate validation cohort of approximately 130 different subjects was used. High-throughput TCR immunosequencing, statistical association of individual TCRs with disease status, and machine learning were combined to predict cytomegalovirus infection status. In a later analysis, previously published TCR beta repertoires from fewer than 750 donors were re-analyzed and high-resolution HLA genotyping was added so that TCR occurrence patterns could be studied. In the later analysis, no new phenotypic data were used to find candidate immune exposures; instead, reliance was placed on TCR beta sequences and their occurrence across donors. An earlier analysis of fewer than 700 of the donors applied high-throughput TCR beta sequencing to assess whether each TCR beta V gene segment acted as functional or pseudogenic. Donor age, sex, ethnicity and CMV serostatus were compiled together with the repertoire data. A later genetic analysis used genome-wide SNP genotypes for about 55% of the 666 donors, treating that subset as a discovery cohort. Every discovery cohort repertoire had been produced on one sequencing platform. Class I and class II HLA loci were covered by the typing at four-digit resolution. The number of donors typed differed by locus, with 629-630 for A, B, C, DRB1 and DQB1, about 500 for DQA1, under 610 for DPA1, and around 450 for DPB1. Several DR-DQ haplotypes were handled as single units for association and clustering because linkage in the cohort was strong. On average, roughly 240,000 unique TCR beta nucleotide sequences were sequenced per donor among 398 genotyped donors of the cohort, with approximately 18% of those sequences being non-productive. Here is what the overall study found, with its caveats: Linkage disequilibrium might explain the correlated functional status among segregating V segments, but an unknown experimental factor could not be ruled out. Most TCR sequences were observed very rarely across donors, whereas some public TCRs were present in many individuals. The cohort was sequenced for TCR beta chains only, and without alpha or paired-chain data the features that could be detected were limited. Some IMGT-functional V segments, including TRBV6-2 and TRBV6-3, could not be distinguished by the 87-base-pair reads and were therefore excluded. A total of about 180 TCR beta chains were listed by the study as associated with cytomegalovirus. When HLA alleles, especially DR and DQ, strongly co-occurred, TCR associations were difficult to assign to individual alleles. Sequencing depth was assumed to be roughly uniform across donors in the presence/absence analyses, though that assumption may not hold. Because counts were too low, roughly 16 rarely observed V segments, including chromosome 9 orphons, were left out of the earlier analysis of some 600 of the donors. Cytomegalovirus status was reported to be diagnosed by the classifier with high specificity and sensitivity in both the original and validation cohorts. The authors suggested that the approach could potentially be extended to other disease states and immunological phenotypes. Compared with the approximately 720-donor mean, donors in an Asian-associated ancestry cluster had fewer N-insertions in productive TCRs, according to a later genetic analysis. A later analysis found that TCR association rates varied across HLA loci, with DRB1 alleles showing the most associated TCRs and HLA-C alleles the fewest. A further reported finding was that TCR beta sequences accurately predicted the HLA-A and HLA-B alleles for most subjects in the first cohort. Several of the top co-occurrence clusters appeared to be linked to parvovirus B19, influenza, CMV and Epstein-Barr virus, according to a later analysis. The only immune exposure information available for the cohort was CMV serostatus. Three of the identified cytomegalovirus-associated TCR beta chains were confirmed in vitro to be specific for cytomegalovirus antigens. Specific HLA alleles were associated with roughly 17,000 TCR beta sequences at a false discovery rate of 0.05 in a later analysis. A cluster of highly shared sequence variants was judged likely to be a technical artifact of the sequencing pipeline. HLA typing was unavailable for some donors at each locus, so association tests used only the typed subset. Most CMV-associated TCR beta chains appeared to be HLA-restricted in a later analysis, and the HLA associations seemed to be driven largely by CMV exposure. In a later analysis, HLA-associated TCR beta chains showed more clonal expansion and lower generation probabilities than non-associated chains that were equally common. Broadly in line with IMGT annotations, most TCR beta V segments showed up in productive rearrangements about 87% or about 30% of the time in an earlier analysis of several hundred of the donors. An association between a missense DCLRE1C variant and V-gene and J-gene trimming of TCR beta chains was found in a later genetic analysis and replicated in an independent cohort.

The cohort consisted of hundreds of healthy bone marrow donors. At the time of sampling, all cohort members were nominally healthy, though unrecorded immune exposures were likely present. The donor was CMV seropositive and was included in the group of some 290 seropositive cohort members. A peripheral blood sample was provided by each donor, and peripheral blood mononuclear cells were used for TCR beta sequencing. The Qiagen DNeasy Blood Extraction Kit was used to extract genomic DNA from the blood cell samples. The library was obtained by the immunoSEQ multiplex PCR assay. A mixture of 60 forward primers for TCR Vbeta segments and 13 reverse primers for TCR Jbeta segments was used in the multiplex PCR. The CDR3 region of rearranged TCR beta genes was amplified from genomic DNA with a multiplex PCR assay. The amplified TCR beta libraries were sequenced on the Illumina HiSeq System as 87-base-pair reads. In the source study's methods: A later analysis tallied roughly 76 million unique TCR beta chains across the 660 or so repertoires, and around 12 million of those chains were shared by two or more donors. A nearest-neighbor algorithm error-corrected the raw reads and collapsed the reads into unique sequences, merging closely related sequences to remove PCR and sequencing errors. To assign V, D and J gene segments, CDR3 sequences were aligned to IMGT reference sequences. Each retained sequence needed at least a six-nucleotide match to both a V gene segment and a J gene segment. A rearrangement counted as productive if the CDR3 had no stop codons and remained in frame with V and J, and every other rearrangement counted as non-productive. CDR3 was defined by IMGT convention, running from the second conserved V-encoded cysteine to the conserved J-encoded phenylalanine. The earlier analysis of about 610 of the donors excluded any sequence lacking an unambiguous match to a single V gene segment. In an earlier analysis of 587 of the donors, V segments were called functional above 56.7% productive rearrangements and were called segregating when the between-donor standard deviation exceeded 5%. A statistical classification framework was built to diagnose cytomegalovirus status from the catalog of TCR beta chain sequences. In a later analysis, TCR nucleotide sequences were compared against IMGT/GENE-DB human TR gene sequences so that V and J genes could be assigned. A later analysis assigned CDR3 sequences and most-parsimonious VDJ recombination scenarios with the TCRdist pipeline. A later analysis defined each TCR beta chain by its CDR3 amino acid sequence plus V-gene family, and excluded reads lacking a unique V-gene family. As a way to deal with suspected cross-contamination and a sequencing artifact, a later analysis dropped roughly 600 nucleotide sequences that were highly shared and had low generation probability. A later analysis calculated a clonal expansion index for each public chain from normalized within-repertoire ranks of inferred template counts. In a later analysis, generation probabilities were computed using a VDJ recombination model fitted to out-of-frame rearrangements, and the results were checked against IGoR. Hypergeometric tests were used in a later analysis to score TCR-TCR, TCR-HLA and TCR-CMV co-occurrence, with a repertoire-size bias correction applied to the TCR pairs. In a later analysis, false discovery rates were estimated by permuting HLA or CMV assignments 20 times. In a later analysis, co-occurring TCRs were grouped using DBSCAN, with TCRdist sequence similarity added in when clustering inside HLA-allele-positive subsets. For co-occurrence clustering, repertoires with fewer than 30,000 or more than 120,000 public chains were excluded, along with a handful of repertoires with anomalous nucleotide sharing. What TCRdb holds here is the immuneACCESS table cut down to in-frame rearrangements. Part of the clones is not present; checked against another copy, under half of the missing clones reflect an unresolved V gene, and the others are unexplained. From that table come the V and J calls and clone size; the DNA was used to work out D and trimming. This sample has about 160,000 clones in its table, and about four fifths of those were observed once. Approximately 1.6% of the sample belongs to the ten largest clones.

Remarks on this clone: The target of this receptor is not known. Base quality data are lacking; no much larger clone is found one base away.

The germline V gene encodes CDR1 ENHRY and CDR2 SYGVKD. The CDR3 has 15 amino acids, counting the end cysteine and phenylalanine. The retained sequence is limited to the CDR3, 45 bases, with the frame set at the first base. Cut back by 10 bases and 1 base, the V and J ends lie 18 bases apart. Sample: PBMCs. The chain couples TRBV10-3 to TRBJ2-3; a tentative D call is TRBD1 (6 bases match). The receptor was derived from a girl under 18 in good health and CMV-seropositive. The sequenced DNA: TGTGCCACCCGGGACACCACGGAAGGCACAGATACGCAGTATTTT. Translation gives CATRDTTEGTDTQYF.